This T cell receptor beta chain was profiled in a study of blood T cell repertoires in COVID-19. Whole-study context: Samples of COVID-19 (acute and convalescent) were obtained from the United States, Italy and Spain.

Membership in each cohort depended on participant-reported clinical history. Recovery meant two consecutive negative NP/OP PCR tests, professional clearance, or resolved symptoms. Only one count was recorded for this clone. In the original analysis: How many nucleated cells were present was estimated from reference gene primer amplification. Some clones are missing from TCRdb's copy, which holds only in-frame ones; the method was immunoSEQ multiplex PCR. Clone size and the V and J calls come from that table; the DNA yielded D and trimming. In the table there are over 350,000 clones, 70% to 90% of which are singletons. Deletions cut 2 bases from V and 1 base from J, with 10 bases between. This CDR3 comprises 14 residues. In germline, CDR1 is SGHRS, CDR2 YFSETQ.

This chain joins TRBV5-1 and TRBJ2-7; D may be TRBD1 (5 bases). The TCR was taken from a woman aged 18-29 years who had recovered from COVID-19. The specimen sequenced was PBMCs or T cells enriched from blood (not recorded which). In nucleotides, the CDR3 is TGCGCCAGCAGCTTCGACAGTCGGTCCTACGAGCAGTACTTC. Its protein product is CASSFDSRSYEQYF. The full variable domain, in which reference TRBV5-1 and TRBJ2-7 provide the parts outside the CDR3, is KAGVTQTPRYLIKTRGQQVTLSCSPISGHRSVSWYQQTPGQGLQFLFEYFSETQRNKGNFPGRFSGRQFSNSRSEMNVSTLELGDSALYLCASSFDSRSYEQYFGPGTRLTVT.